The clone carrying this T cell receptor beta chain has ten or more counts. Its specificity is unknown. PBMCs were obtained from over 8.5 ml fresh peripheral blood. RNA transcripts gave rise to amplified TCR beta CDR3 regions. The primer set for the first-round RT-PCR of the TCR CDR3 was HTBI. MiXCR was run by TCRdb on the multiplex PCR reads, yielding one entry per CDR3 protein. The table has 350,000 to 400,000 distinct CDR3 sequences, around 14% seen once; the top ten hold around 10%. Germline V gene data show CDR1 as SGHVS and CDR2 as FQNEAQ. With 2 bases removed from V and 3 bases from J, the gap between germline ends came to 13 bases. The CDR3 is 16 residues long. These data belong to a study of T cells in Graves' hyperthyroidism and ophthalmopathy. Background on the study: Peripheral blood draws took place at initial diagnosis, ahead of any treatment.

Study-wide results and caveats: Most thyroid clonotypes that were expanded above 0.001 also turned up in blood.

Sequencing was carried out using blood. The genes are TRBV7-8 and TRBJ1-4; no definite D call. This sequence was found in a woman aged 60-75 years with Graves' hyperthyroidism. The CDR3 DNA is TGTGCCAGCAGCTTATCAGAGGGCGCAGCTAATGAAAAACTGTTTTTT. Translated, it gives CASSLSEGAANEKLFF.